The present entry profiles one T cell receptor beta chain with its context. Its antigen is not identified. The record originates from a study of cytomegalovirus exposure and HLA in healthy donors. General study points: Relative to the roughly 690-donor mean, N-insertions were reportedly fewer in an Asian-associated ancestry cluster in a later analysis.

CDR3 length equals 15 residues. Per germline, CDR1 SGDLS and CDR2 YYNGEE. Primers: 60 Vbeta forward and 13 Jbeta reverse. Repertoires were generated with immunoSEQ multiplex PCR, while TCRdb's copy carries only in-frame clones and drops some. The sample records tens of thousands of clones, approximately 80% being singletons. Sample: PBMCs. The clonotype was recovered from a female donor in good health and CMV-seronegative. The chain uses TRBV9 and TRBJ2-5; TRBD2 might be the D (6 bases). The end of the DNA aligns better with TRBJ2-7, so the J call may be wrong. CDR3 amino acids: CASSAREANSYEQYF. The CDR3 DNA sequence: TGTGCCAGCAGCGCCAGGGAGGCCAACTCCTACGAGCAGTACTTC.